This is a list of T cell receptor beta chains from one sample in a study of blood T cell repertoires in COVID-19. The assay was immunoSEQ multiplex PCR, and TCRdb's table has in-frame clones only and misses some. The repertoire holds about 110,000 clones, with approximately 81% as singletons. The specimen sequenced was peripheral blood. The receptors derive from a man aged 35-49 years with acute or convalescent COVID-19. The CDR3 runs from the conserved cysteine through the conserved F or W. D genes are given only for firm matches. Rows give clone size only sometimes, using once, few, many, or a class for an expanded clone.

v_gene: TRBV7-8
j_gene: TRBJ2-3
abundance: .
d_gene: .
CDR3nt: TGTGCCAGCAGCTCTATTGGAGGGGATACGCAGTATTTT
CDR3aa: CASSSIGGDTQYF

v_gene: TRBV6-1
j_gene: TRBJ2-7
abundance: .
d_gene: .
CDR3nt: TGTGCCAGCAGTGATCGACAGGCCGCTCGGGACGAGCAGTACTTC
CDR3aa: CASSDRQAARDEQYF

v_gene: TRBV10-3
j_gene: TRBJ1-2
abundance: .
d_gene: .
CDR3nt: TGTGCCATCAGTGAGTCGGGGCATGGCTACACCTTC
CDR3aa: CAISESGHGYTF

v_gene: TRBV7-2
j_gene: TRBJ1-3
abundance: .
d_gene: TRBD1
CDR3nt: TGTGCCAGCAGCCCCACCACCCGGACAGGGAACACCATATATTTT
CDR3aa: CASSPTTRTGNTIYF

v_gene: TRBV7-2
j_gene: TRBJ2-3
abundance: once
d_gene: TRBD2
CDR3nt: TGTGCCAGCAGCGCCACTAGCGGGCCCCAGTATTTT
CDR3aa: CASSATSGPQYF

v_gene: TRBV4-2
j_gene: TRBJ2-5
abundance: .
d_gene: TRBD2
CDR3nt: TGTGCCAGCAGCCACCGGACTAGCGGGAGCGGTGAGGAGACCCAGTACTTC
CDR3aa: CASSHRTSGSGEETQYF

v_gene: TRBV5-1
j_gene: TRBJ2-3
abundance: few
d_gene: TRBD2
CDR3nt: TGCGCCAGCAGCTTGGCCCTTAGACTAGCGACAGATACGCAGTATTTT
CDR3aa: CASSLALRLATDTQYF

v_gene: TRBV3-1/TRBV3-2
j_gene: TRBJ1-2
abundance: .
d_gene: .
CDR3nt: TGTGCCAGCAGCCAAGATCTCCTACCTTATGGCTACACCTTC
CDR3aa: CASSQDLLPYGYTF

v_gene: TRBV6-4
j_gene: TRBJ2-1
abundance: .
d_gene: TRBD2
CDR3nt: TGTGCCAGCAGTGAGACTAGCGGGACCTCCAATGAGCAGTTCTTC
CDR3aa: CASSETSGTSNEQFF

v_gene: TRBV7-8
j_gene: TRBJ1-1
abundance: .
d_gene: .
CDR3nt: TGTGCCAGCAGCCGCCGCCGGGGGACTGAAGCTTTCTTT
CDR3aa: CASSRRRGTEAFF

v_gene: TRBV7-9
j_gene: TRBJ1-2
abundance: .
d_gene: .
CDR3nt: TGTGCCAGCAGCTTATTGAGGCTCCGGGGCTACACCTTC
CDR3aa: CASSLLRLRGYTF

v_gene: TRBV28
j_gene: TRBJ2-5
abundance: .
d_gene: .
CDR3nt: TGTGCCAGCAGTTTAGAGGAGACCCAGTACTTC
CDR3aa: CASSLEETQYF

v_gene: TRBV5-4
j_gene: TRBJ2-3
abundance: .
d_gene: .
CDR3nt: TGTGCCAGCAGCTTGGATAGCGGCACAGATACGCAGTATTTT
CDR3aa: CASSLDSGTDTQYF

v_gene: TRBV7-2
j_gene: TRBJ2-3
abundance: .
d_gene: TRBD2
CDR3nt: TGTGCCAGCAGCGCCAGCGGGGGCCTACCCACAGATACGCAGTATTTT
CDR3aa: CASSASGGLPTDTQYF

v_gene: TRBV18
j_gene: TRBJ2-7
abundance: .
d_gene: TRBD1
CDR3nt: TGTGCCAGCTCACCAACAGGGGGCCGAAACGAGCAGTACTTC
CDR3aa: CASSPTGGRNEQYF

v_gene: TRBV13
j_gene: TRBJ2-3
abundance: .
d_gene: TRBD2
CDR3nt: TGTGCCAGCAGCTTAGGGGTAGCGGGAGGGCCCACAGATACGCAGTATTTT
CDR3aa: CASSLGVAGGPTDTQYF

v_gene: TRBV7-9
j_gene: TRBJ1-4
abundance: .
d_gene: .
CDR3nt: TGTGCCAGCAGCTTGGGAGGGGGTAATGAAAAACTGTTTTTT
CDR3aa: CASSLGGGNEKLFF

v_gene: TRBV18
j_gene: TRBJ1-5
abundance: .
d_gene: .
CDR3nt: TGTGCCAGCTCACCAAGTGAAGGGGGTAATCGTCAGCCCCAGCATTTT
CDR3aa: CASSPSEGGNRQPQHF

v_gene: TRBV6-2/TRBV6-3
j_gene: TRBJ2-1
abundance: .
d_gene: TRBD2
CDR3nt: TGTGCCAGCAGTTACGCCAAGCGGGGTAGGTACAATGAGCAGTTCTTC
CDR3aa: CASSYAKRGRYNEQFF

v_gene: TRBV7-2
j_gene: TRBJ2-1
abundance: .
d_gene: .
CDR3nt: TGTGCCAGCAGCTTAGGGTTAGTTTTCAATGAGCAGTTCTTC
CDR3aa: CASSLGLVFNEQFF

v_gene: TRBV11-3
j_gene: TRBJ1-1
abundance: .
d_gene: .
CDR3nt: TGTGCCAGCAGCTCCCCCCTAACTGAAGCTTTCTTT
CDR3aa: CASSSPLTEAFF

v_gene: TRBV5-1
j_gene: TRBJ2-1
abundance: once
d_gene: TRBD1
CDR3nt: TGCGCCAGCAGCTTGGCCGGCGGGACAGGGAGAAATGAGCAGTTCTTC
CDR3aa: CASSLAGGTGRNEQFF

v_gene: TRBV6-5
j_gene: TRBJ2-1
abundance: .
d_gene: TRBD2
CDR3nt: TGTGCCGGGGCCGGGACTAGCGATTCGGAGCAGTTCTTC
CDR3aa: CAGAGTSDSEQFF

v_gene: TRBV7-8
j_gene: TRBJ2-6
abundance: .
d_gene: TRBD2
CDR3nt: TGTGCCGGGGGGGTTAACGTCCTGACTTTC
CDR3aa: CAGGVNVLTF

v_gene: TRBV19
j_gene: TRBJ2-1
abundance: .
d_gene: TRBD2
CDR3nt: TGTGCCAGTAGTATAGTACCGGGGGGGCCCAAGTTCTTC
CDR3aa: CASSIVPGGPKFF

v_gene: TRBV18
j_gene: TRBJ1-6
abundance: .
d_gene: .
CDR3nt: TGTGCCAGCTCGACTCAGGGGTTCCGTAACTCCTATAATTCACCCCTCCACTTT
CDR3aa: CASSTQGFRNSYNSPLHF

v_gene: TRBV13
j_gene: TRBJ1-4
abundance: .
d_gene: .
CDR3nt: TGTGCCAGCAGCTTAGCCCTGAATGAAAAACTGTTTTTT
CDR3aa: CASSLALNEKLFF

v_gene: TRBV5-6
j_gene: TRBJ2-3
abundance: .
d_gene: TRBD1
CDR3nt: TGTGCCAGCAGCTGGGACAGGGTGGATACGCAGTATTTT
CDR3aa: CASSWDRVDTQYF

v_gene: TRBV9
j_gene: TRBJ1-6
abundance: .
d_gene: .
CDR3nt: TGTGCCAGCAGCGTAAGACAGGAGAATTCACCCCTCCACTTT
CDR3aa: CASSVRQENSPLHF

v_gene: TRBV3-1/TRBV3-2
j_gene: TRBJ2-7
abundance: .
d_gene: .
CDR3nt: TGTGCCAGCAGCCTAGGGGGAGGGCCCTACGAGCAGTACTTC
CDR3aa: CASSLGGGPYEQYF

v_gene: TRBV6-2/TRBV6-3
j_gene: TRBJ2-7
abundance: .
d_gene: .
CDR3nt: TGTGCCAGCAGTTACGGGTGGGCGGGCGAGCAGTACTTC
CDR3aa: CASSYGWAGEQYF

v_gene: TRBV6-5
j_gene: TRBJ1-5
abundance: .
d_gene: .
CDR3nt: TGTGCCAGCAGTCCGGAGGGACGCAATCAGCCCCAGCATTTT
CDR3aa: CASSPEGRNQPQHF

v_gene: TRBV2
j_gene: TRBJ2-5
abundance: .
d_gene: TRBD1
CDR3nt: TGTGCCAGCAGTGAATTTTTTGGGACAGGCCAAGAGACCCAGTACTTC
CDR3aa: CASSEFFGTGQETQYF

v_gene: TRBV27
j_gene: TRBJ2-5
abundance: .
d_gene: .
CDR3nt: TGTGCCAGCAGTTTAAGGGGCCAAGAGACCCAGTACTTC
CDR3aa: CASSLRGQETQYF

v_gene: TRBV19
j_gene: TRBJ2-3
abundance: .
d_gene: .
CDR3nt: TGTGCCAGTAGTACCCGGACAGATACGCAGTATTTT
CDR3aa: CASSTRTDTQYF

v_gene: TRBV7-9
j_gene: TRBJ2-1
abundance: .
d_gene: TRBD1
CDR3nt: TGTGCCAGCAGCTCGACCGGGACAGGGAGGGATGGTGAGCAGTTCTTC
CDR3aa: CASSSTGTGRDGEQFF

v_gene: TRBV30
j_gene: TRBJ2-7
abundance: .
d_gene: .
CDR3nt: TGTGCCTGGAGTGCCAGACAGATGGGCACCTACGAGCAGTACTTC
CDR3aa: CAWSARQMGTYEQYF

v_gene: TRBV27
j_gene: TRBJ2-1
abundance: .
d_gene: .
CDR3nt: TGTGCCAGCAGTTTAGTGGCGGAGCGGCTTTACAATGAGCAGTTCTTC
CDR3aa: CASSLVAERLYNEQFF

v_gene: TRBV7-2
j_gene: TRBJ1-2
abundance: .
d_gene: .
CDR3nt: TGTGCCAGCAGCGCGGGATTACACTATGGCTACACCTTC
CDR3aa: CASSAGLHYGYTF

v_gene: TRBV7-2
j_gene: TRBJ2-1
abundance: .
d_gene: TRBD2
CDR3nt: TGTGCCAGCAGCTTAGCGCGATTGTCAGCGGGGGGGCCTGTCTCCTACAATGAGCAGTTCTTC
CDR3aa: CASSLARLSAGGPVSYNEQFF

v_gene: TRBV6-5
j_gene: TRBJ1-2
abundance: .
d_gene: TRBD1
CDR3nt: TGTGCCAGCAGCCGACAGGGCGGAATGAATGGCTACACCTTC
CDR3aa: CASSRQGGMNGYTF

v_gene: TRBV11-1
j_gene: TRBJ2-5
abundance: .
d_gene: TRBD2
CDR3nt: TGTGCCAGCAGCTTAGTAGCGGGAGCGGGGGAGACCCAGTACTTC
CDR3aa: CASSLVAGAGETQYF